Shown below are 7 T cell receptor beta chains from a single sample sequenced in a study of control samples from healthy donors and cancer patients. Generated by immunoSEQ multiplex PCR, the TCRdb table keeps only in-frame clones and is missing some. The sample has roughly 170,000 clones; about 90% are singletons. Sequencing was done on a sample of blood. Receptors originate from a woman aged 40-49 years in good health.

The CDR3 nucleotides are TGTGCCAGCAGCGGATTCGAGGGGGCAACTGAAGCTTTCTTT. It yields the protein CASSGFEGATEAFF. The V gene is TRBV9, the J gene TRBJ1-1, with 7 bases fitting TRBD1. In germline, CDR1 is SGDLS, CDR2 YYNGEE. J gave up 5 bases and V 3 bases, and 7 bases lay outside the gene matches. This CDR3 region has 14 residues.

CDR3 sequence: CASSQAEGSPLHF. The CDR3 bases are TGCGCCAGCAGCCAAGCAGAGGGGTCACCCCTCCACTTT. J is TRBJ1-6 and V is TRBV4-1; tentatively, D is TRBD1 (5 bases). The ends were cut back, 1 base at V and 10 bases at J, with 8 bases in the middle. Germline-derived CDR1 and CDR2 are MGHRA and YSYEKL. The CDR3 loop spans 13 amino acids.

The CDR3, as DNA: TGTGCCAGCAGCCAGGTACCCAGCGCGACAGGGGAATATGAGCAGTTCTTC. It is translated as CASSQVPSATGEYEQFF. The V and J genes are TRBV3-1 (or the pseudogene TRBV3-2) and TRBJ2-1; 8 nucleotides align to TRBD1. V shed 3 bases and J 8 bases; nucleotides not matched to a gene: 15. Germline V gene sequence: CDR1 LGHDT, CDR2 YNNKEL (reference sequence). This CDR3 comprises 17 residues.

The J gene is TRBJ2-7, the V gene TRBV3-1 (or the pseudogene TRBV3-2); D is uncertain. The CDR3 is made up of 17 amino acids. Germline values: CDR1 LGHDT, CDR2 YNNKEL (reference sequence). V shed 0 bases and J shed 7 bases, with 22 bases lying between them. CDR3 loop: CASSQELGKRPLGEQYF. As DNA, the CDR3 is TGTGCCAGCAGCCAAGAACTGGGGAAACGACCCTTGGGGGAGCAGTACTTC.

This chain joins TRBV27 and TRBJ1-1; no reliable D call. CDR1 and CDR2 (germline): MNHEY, SMNVEV (reference sequence). Trimming took 3 bases from V and 2 from J, leaving 7 bases between them. The CDR3 covers 13 residues. In DNA form, the CDR3 reads TGTGCCAGCAGTTTTTCTTCTAACACTGAAGCTTTCTTT. Residues: CASSFSSNTEAFF.

V gene TRBV5-1 combines with J gene TRBJ1-1, with unresolved D. CDR3 size: 13 residues. Trimming pared 2 bases from V and 5 bases from J, leaving 10 bases between. From germline, CDR1 is SGHRS and CDR2 YFSETQ. The DNA for the CDR3 is TGCGCCAGCAGCTTTTTAGACCAGACTGAAGCTTTCTTT. It encodes CASSFLDQTEAFF.

V usage is TRBV2 and J usage is TRBJ2-2; D is unclear. The germline V gene has CDR1 SNHLY and CDR2 FYNNEI. V was pared by 4 bases and J by 0 bases, with 6 bases between. The CDR3 extends over 14 amino acids. CDR3 protein: CASSALPNTGELFF. The CDR3 region has the DNA TGTGCCAGCAGTGCCCTTCCGAACACCGGGGAGCTGTTTTTT.